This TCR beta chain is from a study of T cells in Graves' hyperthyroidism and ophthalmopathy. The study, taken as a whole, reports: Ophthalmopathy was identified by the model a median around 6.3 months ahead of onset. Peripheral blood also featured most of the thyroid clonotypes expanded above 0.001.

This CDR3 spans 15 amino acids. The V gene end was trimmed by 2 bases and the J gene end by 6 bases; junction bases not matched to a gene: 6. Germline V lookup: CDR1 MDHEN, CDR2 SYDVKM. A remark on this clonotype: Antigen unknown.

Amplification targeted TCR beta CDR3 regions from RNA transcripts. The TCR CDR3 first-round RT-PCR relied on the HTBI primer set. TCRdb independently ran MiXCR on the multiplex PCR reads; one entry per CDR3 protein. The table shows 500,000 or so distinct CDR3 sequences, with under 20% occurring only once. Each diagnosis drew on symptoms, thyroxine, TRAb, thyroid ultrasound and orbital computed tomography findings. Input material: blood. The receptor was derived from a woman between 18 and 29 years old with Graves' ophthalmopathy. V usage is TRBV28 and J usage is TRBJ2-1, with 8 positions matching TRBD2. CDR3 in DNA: TGTGCCAGCAGTTTAATTCGGGCGGGAGGCAATGAGCAGTTCTTC. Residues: CASSLIRAGGNEQFF.